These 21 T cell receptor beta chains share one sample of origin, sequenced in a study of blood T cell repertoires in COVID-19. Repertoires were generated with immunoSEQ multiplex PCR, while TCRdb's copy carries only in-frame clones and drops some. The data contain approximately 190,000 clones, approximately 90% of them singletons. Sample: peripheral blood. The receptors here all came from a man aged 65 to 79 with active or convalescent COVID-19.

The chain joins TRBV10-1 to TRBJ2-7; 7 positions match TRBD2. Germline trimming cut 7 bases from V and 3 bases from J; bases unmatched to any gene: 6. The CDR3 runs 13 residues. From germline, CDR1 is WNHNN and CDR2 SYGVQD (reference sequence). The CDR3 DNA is TGCGCCAGCAAGGCTAGCGGAAGCTACGAGCAGTACTTC. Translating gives CASKASGSYEQYF.

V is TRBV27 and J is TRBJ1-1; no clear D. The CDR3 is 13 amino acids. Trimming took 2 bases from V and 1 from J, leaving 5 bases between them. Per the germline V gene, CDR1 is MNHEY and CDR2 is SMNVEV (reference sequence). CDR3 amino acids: CASSLMRNTEAFF. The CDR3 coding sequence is TGTGCCAGCAGTTTAATGAGGAACACTGAAGCTTTCTTT.

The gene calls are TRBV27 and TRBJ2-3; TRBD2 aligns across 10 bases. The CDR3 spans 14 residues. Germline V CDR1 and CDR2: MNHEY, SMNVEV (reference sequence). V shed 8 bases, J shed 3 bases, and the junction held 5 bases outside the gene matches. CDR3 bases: TGTGCCAGCCAGCGGGAGGGCCGAACAGATACGCAGTATTTT. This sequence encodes CASQREGRTDTQYF.

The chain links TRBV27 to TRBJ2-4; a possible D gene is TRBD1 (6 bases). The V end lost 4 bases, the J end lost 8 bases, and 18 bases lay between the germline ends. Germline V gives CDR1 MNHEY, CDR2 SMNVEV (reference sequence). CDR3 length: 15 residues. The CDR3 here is CASSSRTEPKDIQYF. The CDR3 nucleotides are TGTGCCAGCAGTTCTCGGACAGAGCCAAAAGACATTCAGTACTTC.

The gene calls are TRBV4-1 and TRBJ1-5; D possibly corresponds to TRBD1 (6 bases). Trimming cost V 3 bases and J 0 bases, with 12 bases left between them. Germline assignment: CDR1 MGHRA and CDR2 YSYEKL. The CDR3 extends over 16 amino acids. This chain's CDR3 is CASSHGGGHSNQPQHF. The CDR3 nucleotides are TGCGCCAGCAGCCACGGCGGGGGGCATAGCAATCAGCCCCAGCATTTT.

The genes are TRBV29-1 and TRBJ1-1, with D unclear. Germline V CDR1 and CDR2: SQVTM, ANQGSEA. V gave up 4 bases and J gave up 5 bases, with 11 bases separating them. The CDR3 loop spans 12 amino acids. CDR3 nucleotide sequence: TGCAGCGTTGGCGGGCACAAGACTGAAGCTTTCTTT. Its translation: CSVGGHKTEAFF. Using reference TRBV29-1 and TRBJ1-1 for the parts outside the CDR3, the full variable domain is SAVISQKPSRDICQRGTSLTIQCQVDSQVTMMFWYRQQPGQSLTLIATANQGSEATYESGFVIDKFPISRPNLTFSTLTVSNMSPEDSSIYLCSVGGHKTEAFFGQGTRLTVV.

In nucleotides, the CDR3 is TGTGCCAGCAGCCAAGCTTCCCTAGCGGCCAGGGAGCAGTACTTC. As protein: CASSQASLAAREQYF. The gene calls are TRBV3-1 (or the pseudogene TRBV3-2) and TRBJ2-7; 7 nucleotides agree with TRBD2. The CDR3 consists of 15 residues. The J segment lost 7 bases and the V segment lost 1 base, leaving 10 bases of the junction unmatched. Per germline, CDR1 LGHDT and CDR2 YNNKEL (reference sequence).

Written as DNA, the CDR3 is TGTGCCGCTAGGACAGGGGGAGAGACCCAGTACTTC. Amino acids: CAARTGGETQYF. This chain connects TRBV28 to TRBJ2-5; 10 bases are shared with TRBD1. The CDR3 runs to 12 residues. Germline values: CDR1 MDHEN, CDR2 SYDVKM. Trimming at V came to 11 bases and at J to 4 bases, leaving 4 bases not matched to a gene.

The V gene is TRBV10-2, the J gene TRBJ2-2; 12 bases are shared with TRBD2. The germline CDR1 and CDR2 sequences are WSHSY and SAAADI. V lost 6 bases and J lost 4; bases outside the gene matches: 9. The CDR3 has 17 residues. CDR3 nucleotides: TGCGCCAGCAGACGGCTAGCGGGAGGGCAGGTCACCGGGGAGCTGTTTTTT. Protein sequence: CASRRLAGGQVTGELFF.

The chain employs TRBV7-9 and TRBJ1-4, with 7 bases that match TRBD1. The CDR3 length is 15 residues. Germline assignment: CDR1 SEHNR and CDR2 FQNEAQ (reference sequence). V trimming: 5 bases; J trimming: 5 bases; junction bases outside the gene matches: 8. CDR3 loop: CASSPRTGQNEKLFF. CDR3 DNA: TGTGCCAGCAGCCCGCGGACAGGACAGAATGAAAAACTGTTTTTT.

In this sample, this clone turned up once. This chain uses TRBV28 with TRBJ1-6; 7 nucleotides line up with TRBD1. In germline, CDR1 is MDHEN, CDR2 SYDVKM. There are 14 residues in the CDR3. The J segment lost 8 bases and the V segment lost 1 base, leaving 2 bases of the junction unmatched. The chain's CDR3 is CASSLYRGHSPLHF. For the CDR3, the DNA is TGTGCCAGCAGTTTATACAGGGGCCATTCACCCCTCCACTTT.

This CDR3 reads CASRNRGLSNSPLHF. In DNA, the CDR3 is TGTGCCAGCAGAAACAGGGGGTTGAGTAATTCACCCCTCCACTTT. The rearrangement uses TRBV2 and TRBJ1-6, with TRBD1 matching over 8 bases. The CDR3 has 15 residues. CDR1 is SNHLY, CDR2 FYNNEI, per germline. V lost 6 bases, J lost 6 bases, and 7 bases stayed unmatched.

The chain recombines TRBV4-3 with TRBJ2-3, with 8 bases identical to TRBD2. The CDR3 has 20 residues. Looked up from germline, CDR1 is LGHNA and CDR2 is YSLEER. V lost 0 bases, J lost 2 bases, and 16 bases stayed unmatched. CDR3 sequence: CASSQDLQPRGASSTDTQYF. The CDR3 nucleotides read TGCGCCAGCAGCCAAGATCTACAGCCGCGGGGGGCCTCCTCCACAGATACGCAGTATTTT.

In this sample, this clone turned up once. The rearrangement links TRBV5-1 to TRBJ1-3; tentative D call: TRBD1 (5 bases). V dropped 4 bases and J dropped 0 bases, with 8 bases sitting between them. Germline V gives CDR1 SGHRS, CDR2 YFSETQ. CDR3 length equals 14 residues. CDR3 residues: CASSGDFSGNTIYF. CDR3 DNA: TGCGCCAGCAGCGGGGACTTCTCTGGAAACACCATATATTTT.

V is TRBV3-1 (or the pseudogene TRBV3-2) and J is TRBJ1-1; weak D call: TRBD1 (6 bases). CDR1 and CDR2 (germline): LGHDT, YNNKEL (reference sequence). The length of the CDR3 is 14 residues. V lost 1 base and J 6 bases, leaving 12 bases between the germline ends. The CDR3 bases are TGTGCCAGCAGCCAAGTTAGGGGGAGGGCTGAAGCTTTCTTT. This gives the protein CASSQVRGRAEAFF.

The CDR3 DNA sequence: TGCGCCAGCAGCCAAGCCGGGACTAGCGCCTATACGCAGTATTTT. Encoded protein: CASSQAGTSAYTQYF. The chain combines TRBV4-3 with TRBJ2-3, with 10 bases lining up with TRBD2. With V trimmed by 1 base and J by 7 bases, 5 bases remained unmatched. CDR1 is LGHNA, CDR2 YSLEER, per germline. The CDR3 totals 15 residues.

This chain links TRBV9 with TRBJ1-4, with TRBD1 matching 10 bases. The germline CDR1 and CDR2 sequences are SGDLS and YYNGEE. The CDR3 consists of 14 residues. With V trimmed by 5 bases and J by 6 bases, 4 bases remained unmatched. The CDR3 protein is CASRGTGVDEKLFF. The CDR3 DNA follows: TGTGCCAGCAGAGGGACAGGGGTTGATGAAAAACTGTTTTTT.

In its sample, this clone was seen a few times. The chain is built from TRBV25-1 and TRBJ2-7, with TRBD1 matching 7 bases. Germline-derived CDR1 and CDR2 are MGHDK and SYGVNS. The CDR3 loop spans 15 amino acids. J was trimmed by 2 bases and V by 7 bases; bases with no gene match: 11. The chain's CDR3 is CASTPGPGGTYEQYF. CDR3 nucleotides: TGTGCCAGCACCCCGGGGCCAGGGGGAACCTACGAGCAGTACTTC.

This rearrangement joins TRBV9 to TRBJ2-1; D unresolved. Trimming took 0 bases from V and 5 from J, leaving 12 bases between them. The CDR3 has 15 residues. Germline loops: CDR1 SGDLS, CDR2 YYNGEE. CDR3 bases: TGTGCCAGCAGCGTAGCGTGGGCCTACCACAATGAGCAGTTCTTC. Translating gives CASSVAWAYHNEQFF.

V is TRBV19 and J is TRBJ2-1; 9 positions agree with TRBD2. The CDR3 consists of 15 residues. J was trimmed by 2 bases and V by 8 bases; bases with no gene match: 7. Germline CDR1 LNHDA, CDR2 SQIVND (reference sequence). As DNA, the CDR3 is TGTGCCAGTTCTCGCGGGGGGGCCCCCTACAATGAGCAGTTCTTC. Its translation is CASSRGGAPYNEQFF.

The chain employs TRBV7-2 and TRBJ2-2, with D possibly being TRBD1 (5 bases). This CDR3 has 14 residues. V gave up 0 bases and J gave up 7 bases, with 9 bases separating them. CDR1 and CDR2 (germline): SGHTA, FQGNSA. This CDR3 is CASSLAAQGGELFF. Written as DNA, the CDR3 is TGTGCCAGCAGCTTAGCCGCTCAGGGCGGGGAGCTGTTTTTT. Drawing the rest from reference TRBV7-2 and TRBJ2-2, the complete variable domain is GAGVSQSPSNKVTEKGKDVELRCDPISGHTALYWYRQSLGQGLEFLIYFQGNSAPDKSGLPSDRFSAERTGGSVSTLTIQRTQQEDSAVYLCASSLAAQGGELFFGEGSRLTVL.